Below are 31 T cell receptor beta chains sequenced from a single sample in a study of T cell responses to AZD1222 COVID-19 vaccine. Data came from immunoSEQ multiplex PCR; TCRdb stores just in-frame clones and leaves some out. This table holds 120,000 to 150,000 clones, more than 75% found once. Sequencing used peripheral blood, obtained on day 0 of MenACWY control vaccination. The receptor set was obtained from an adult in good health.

The CDR3 loop is CASSPGGTSGNNEQFF. The CDR3 DNA reads as TGCGCCAGCAGCCCGGGGGGGACTAGCGGCAACAATGAGCAGTTCTTC. This chain connects TRBV5-1 to TRBJ2-1; 11 positions match TRBD2. V shed 4 bases and J 5 bases; nucleotides not matched to a gene: 8. The CDR3 consists of 16 residues. From germline, CDR1 is SGHRS and CDR2 YFSETQ.

CDR3 region: CASSFAANTGELFF. The CDR3 region has the DNA TGTGCCAGCAGCTTTGCAGCGAACACCGGGGAGCTGTTTTTT. V gene TRBV7-9 combines with J gene TRBJ2-2, with D unclear. CDR3 length equals 14 residues. Germline CDR1 and CDR2: SEHNR and FQNEAQ (reference sequence). V dropped 3 bases and J dropped 0 bases, with 5 bases sitting between them.

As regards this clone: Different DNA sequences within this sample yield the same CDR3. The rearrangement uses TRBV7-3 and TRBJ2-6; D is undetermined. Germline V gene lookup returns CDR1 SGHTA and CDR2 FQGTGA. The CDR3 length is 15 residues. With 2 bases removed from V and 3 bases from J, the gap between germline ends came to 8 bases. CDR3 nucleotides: TGTGCCAGCAGCTTAGGCGGAAGTGGGGCCAACGTCCTGACTTTC. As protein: CASSLGGSGANVLTF. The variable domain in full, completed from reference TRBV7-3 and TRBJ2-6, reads GAGVSQTPSNKVTEKGKYVELRCDPISGHTALYWYRQSLGQGPEFLIYFQGTGAADDSGLPNDRFFAVRPEGSVSTLKIQRTERGDSAVYLCASSLGGSGANVLTFGAGSRLTVL.

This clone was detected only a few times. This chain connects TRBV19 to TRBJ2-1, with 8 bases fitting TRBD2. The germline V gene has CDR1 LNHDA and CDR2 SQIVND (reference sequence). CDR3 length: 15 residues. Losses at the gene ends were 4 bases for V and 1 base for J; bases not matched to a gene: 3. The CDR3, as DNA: TGTGCCAGTAGTAATGCGGGGGGATCCTACAATGAGCAGTTCTTC. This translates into CASSNAGGSYNEQFF.

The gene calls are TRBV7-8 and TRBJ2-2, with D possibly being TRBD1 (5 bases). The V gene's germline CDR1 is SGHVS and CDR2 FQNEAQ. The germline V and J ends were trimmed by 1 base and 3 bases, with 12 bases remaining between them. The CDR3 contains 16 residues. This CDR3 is CASSLGIDSYTGELFF. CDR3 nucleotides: TGTGCCAGCAGCTTAGGGATTGACAGCTACACCGGGGAGCTGTTTTTT.

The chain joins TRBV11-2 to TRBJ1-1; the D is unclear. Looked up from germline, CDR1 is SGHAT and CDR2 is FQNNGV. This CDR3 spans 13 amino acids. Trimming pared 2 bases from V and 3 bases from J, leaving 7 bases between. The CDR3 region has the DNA TGTGCCAGCAGCTTAAGGGAAGACACTGAAGCTTTCTTT. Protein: CASSLREDTEAFF.

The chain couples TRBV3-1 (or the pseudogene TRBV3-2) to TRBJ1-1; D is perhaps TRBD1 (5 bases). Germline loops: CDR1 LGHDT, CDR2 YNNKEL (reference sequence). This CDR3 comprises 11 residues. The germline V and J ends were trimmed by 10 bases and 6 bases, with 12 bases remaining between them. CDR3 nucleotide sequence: TGTGCCACCGCGCGAGGGGCTGAAGCTTTCTTT. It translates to CATARGAEAFF.

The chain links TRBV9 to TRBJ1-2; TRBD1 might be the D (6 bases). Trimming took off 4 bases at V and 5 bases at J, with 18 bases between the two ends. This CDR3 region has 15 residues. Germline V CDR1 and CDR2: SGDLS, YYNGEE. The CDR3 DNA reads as TGTGCCAGCAGCCCGAACCCCGGGGGCTGGTATGGCTACACCTTC. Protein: CASSPNPGGWYGYTF.

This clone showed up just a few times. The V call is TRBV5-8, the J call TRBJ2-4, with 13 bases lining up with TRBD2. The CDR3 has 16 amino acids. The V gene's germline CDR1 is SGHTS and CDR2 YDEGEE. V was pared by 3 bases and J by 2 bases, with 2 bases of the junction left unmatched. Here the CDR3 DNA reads TGTGCCAGCAGCTCGGGACTAGCGGGGTCCAAAAACATTCAGTACTTC. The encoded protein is CASSSGLAGSKNIQYF.

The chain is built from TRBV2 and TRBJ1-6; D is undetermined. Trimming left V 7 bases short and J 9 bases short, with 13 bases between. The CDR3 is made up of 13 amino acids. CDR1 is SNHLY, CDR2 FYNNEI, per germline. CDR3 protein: CASTRGISSPLHF. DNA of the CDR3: TGTGCCAGCACACGGGGAATATCTTCACCCCTCCACTTT.

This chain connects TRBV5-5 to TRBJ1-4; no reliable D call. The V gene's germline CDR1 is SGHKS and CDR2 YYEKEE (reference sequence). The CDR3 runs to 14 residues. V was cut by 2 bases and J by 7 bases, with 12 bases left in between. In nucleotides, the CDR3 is TGTGCCAGCAGCTTCAAGTGGCAGAGTGAAAAACTGTTTTTT. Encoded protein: CASSFKWQSEKLFF.

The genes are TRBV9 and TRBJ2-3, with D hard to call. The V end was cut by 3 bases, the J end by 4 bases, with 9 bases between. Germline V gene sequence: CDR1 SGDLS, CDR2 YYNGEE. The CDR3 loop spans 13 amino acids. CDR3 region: CASSGYYADTQYF. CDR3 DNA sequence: TGTGCCAGCAGCGGGTACTACGCAGATACGCAGTATTTT.

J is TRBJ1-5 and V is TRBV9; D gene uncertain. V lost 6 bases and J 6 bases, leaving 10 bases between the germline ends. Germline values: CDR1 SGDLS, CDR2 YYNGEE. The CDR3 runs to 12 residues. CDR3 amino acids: CASTQEGQPQHF. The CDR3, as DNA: TGTGCCAGCACCCAGGAGGGTCAGCCCCAGCATTTT.

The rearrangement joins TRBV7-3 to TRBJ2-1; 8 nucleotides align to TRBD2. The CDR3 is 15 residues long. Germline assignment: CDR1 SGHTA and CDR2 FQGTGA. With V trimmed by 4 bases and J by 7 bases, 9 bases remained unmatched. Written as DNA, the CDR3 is TGTGCCAGCAGCTCGTCACCTAGCGGGCTGAATGAGCAGTTCTTC. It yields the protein CASSSSPSGLNEQFF.

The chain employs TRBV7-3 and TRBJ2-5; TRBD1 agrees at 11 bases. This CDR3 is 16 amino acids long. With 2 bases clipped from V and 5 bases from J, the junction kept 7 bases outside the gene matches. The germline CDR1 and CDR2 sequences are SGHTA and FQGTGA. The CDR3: CASSLAGQGVWETQYF. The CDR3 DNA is TGTGCCAGCAGCTTAGCGGGACAGGGGGTTTGGGAGACCCAGTACTTC. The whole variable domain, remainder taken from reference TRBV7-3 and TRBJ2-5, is GAGVSQTPSNKVTEKGKYVELRCDPISGHTALYWYRQSLGQGPEFLIYFQGTGAADDSGLPNDRFFAVRPEGSVSTLKIQRTERGDSAVYLCASSLAGQGVWETQYFGPGTRLLVL.

CDR3 loop: CASSPGLRSNQPQHF. The CDR3 region has the DNA TGTGCCAGCAGTCCGGGACTGAGGAGCAATCAGCCCCAGCATTTT. This rearrangement joins TRBV27 to TRBJ1-5; TRBD1 is a possible D gene (5 bases). The CDR3 covers 15 residues. V shed 5 bases and J shed 1 base, with 12 bases lying between them. The V gene's germline CDR1 is MNHEY and CDR2 SMNVEV (reference sequence).

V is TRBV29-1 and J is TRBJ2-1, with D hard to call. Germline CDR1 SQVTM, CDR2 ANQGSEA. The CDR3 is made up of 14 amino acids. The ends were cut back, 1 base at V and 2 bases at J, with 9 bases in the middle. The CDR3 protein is CSVEAGLAYNEQFF. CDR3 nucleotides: TGCAGCGTTGAAGCTGGTCTTGCCTACAATGAGCAGTTCTTC.

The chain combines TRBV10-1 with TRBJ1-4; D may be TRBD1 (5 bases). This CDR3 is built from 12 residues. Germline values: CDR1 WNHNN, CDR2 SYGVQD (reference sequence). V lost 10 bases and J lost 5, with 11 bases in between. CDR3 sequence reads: CATRAENEKLFF. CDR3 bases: TGCGCCACCAGGGCAGAGAATGAAAAACTGTTTTTT.

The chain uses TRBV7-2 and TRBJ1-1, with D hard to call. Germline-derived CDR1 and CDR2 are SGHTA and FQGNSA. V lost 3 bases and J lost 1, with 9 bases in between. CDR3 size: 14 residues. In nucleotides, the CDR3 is TGTGCCAGCAGCTTCCCTACAGAGAACACTGAAGCTTTCTTT. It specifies CASSFPTENTEAFF. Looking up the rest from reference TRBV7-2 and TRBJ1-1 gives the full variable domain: GAGVSQSPSNKVTEKGKDVELRCDPISGHTALYWYRQSLGQGLEFLIYFQGNSAPDKSGLPSDRFSAERTGGSVSTLTIQRTQQEDSAVYLCASSFPTENTEAFFGQGTRLTVV.

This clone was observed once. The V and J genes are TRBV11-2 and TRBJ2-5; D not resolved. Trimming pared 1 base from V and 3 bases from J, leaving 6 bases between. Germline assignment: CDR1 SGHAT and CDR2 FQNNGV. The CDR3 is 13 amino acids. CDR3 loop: CASSLGVEETQYF. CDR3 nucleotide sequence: TGTGCCAGCAGCTTAGGGGTGGAAGAGACCCAGTACTTC.

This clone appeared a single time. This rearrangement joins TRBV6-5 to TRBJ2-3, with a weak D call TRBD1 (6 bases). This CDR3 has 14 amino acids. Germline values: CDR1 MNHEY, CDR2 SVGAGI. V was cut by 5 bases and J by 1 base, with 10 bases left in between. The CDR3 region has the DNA TGTGCCAGCAGTCTGAGGACAGGCACAGATACGCAGTATTTT. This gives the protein CASSLRTGTDTQYF.

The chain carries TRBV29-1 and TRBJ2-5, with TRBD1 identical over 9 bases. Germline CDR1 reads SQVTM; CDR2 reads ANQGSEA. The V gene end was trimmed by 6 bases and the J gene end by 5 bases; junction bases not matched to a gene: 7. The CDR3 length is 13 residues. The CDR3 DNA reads TGCAGCGTCAAGGACAGGGGATACGAGACCCAGTACTTC. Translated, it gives CSVKDRGYETQYF. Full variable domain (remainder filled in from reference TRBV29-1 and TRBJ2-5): SAVISQKPSRDICQRGTSLTIQCQVDSQVTMMFWYRQQPGQSLTLIATANQGSEATYESGFVIDKFPISRPNLTFSTLTVSNMSPEDSSIYLCSVKDRGYETQYFGPGTRLLVL.

As DNA, the CDR3 is TGTGCCAGCAGTTACTCCCAGGGGGACTATGGCTACACCTTC. It encodes CASSYSQGDYGYTF. The V call is TRBV6-5, the J call TRBJ1-2; 7 bases align to TRBD1. Per germline, CDR1 MNHEY and CDR2 SVGAGI. This CDR3 is 14 amino acids long. Losses at the gene ends were 0 bases for V and 3 bases for J; bases not matched to a gene: 1.

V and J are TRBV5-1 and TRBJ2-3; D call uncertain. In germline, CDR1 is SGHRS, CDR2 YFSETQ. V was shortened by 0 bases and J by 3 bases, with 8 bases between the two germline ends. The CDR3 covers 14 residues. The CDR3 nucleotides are TGCGCCAGCAGCTTGGAGGATTCTACAGATACGCAGTATTTT. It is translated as CASSLEDSTDTQYF.

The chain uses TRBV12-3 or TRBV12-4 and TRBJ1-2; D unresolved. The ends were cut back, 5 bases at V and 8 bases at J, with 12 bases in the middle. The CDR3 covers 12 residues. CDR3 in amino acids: CASSPPGQGYTF. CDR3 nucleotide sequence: TGTGCCAGCAGTCCCCCAGGCCAGGGCTACACCTTC.

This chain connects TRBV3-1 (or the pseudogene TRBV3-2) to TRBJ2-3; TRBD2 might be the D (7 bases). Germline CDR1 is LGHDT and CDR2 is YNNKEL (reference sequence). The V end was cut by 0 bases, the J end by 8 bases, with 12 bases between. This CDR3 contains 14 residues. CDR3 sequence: CASSQDWGGRTQYF. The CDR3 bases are TGTGCCAGCAGCCAAGACTGGGGGGGGCGTACGCAGTATTTT.

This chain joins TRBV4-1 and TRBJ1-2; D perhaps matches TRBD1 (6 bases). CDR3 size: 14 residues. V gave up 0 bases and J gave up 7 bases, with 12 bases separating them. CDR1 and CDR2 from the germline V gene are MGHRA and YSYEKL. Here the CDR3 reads CASSQDTGGIGYTF. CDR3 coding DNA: TGCGCCAGCAGCCAAGATACGGGGGGCATTGGCTACACCTTC.

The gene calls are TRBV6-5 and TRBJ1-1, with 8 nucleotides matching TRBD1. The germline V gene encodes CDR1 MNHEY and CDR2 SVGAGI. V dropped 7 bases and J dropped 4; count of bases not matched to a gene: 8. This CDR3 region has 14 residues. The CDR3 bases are TGTGCCAGCACCGACAGGGGAAGCGGCACTGAAGCTTTCTTT. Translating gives CASTDRGSGTEAFF.

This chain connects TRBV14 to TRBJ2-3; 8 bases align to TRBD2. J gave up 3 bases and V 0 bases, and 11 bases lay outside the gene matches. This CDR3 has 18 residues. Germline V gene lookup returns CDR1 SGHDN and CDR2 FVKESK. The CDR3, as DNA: TGTGCCAGCAGCCAAGATGCGGGGGGTCGGAGAAGTACAGATACGCAGTATTTT. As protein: CASSQDAGGRRSTDTQYF.

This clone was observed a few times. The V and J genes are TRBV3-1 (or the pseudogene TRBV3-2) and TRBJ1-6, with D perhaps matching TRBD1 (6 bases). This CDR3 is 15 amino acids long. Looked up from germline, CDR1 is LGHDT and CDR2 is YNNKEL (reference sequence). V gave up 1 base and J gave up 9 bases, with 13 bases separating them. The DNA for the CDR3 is TGTGCCAGCAGCCAAGGACGAGGGGGTGTTTCACCCCTCCACTTT. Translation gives CASSQGRGGVSPLHF.

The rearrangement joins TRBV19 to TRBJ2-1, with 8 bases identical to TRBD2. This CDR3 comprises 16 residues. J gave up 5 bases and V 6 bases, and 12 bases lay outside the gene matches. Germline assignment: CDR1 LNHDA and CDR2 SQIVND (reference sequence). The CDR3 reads CASSHPRGGPNNEQFF. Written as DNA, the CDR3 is TGTGCCAGTAGCCACCCCCGGGGGGGACCCAACAATGAGCAGTTCTTC. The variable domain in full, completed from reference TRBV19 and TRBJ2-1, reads DGGITQSPKYLFRKEGQNVTLSCEQNLNHDAMYWYRQDPGQGLRLIYYSQIVNDFQKGDIAEGYSVSREKKESFPLTVTSAQKNPTAFYLCASSHPRGGPNNEQFFGPGTRLTVL.